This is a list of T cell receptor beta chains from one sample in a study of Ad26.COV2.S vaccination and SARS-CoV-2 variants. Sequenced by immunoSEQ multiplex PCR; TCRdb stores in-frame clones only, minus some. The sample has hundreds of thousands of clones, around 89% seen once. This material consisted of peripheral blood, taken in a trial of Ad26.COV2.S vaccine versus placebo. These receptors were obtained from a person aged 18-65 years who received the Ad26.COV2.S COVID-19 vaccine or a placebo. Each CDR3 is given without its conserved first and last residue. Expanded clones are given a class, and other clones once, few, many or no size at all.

ATSREQVANYGYT,TRBV15,TRBJ1-2,once
ASGDYGSYNEQF,TRBV7-2,TRBJ2-1,.
ASRSVGVETQY,TRBV14,TRBJ2-5,.
AWGDSFNQPQH,TRBV30,TRBJ1-5,.
ASSYLGRQDTQY,TRBV6-5,TRBJ2-3,.
ASMGTEGTETQY,TRBV2,TRBJ2-5,.
ASSPTRGAYNEQF,TRBV7-2,TRBJ2-1,.
ASSFSGSGGEQF,TRBV13,TRBJ2-1,once
ASSYYRDREGELF,TRBV6-5,TRBJ2-2,.
ASSDLHWTGQVGYT,TRBV6-1,TRBJ1-2,.
ASSSQSTGLGEQY,TRBV7-2,TRBJ2-7,.
ASRQRQGNTEAF,TRBV2,TRBJ1-1,.
AISESGSLNTGELF,TRBV10-3,TRBJ2-2,.
ASSSTSGTSEPYEQY,TRBV7-9,TRBJ2-7,.
AWSRGGTIYGYT,TRBV30,TRBJ1-2,.
ASSSPGLVNSYT,TRBV27,TRBJ1-2,.
ASRRPDREDQPQH,TRBV6-6,TRBJ1-5,once
ASSLQSYSGSTDTQY,TRBV27,TRBJ2-3,.
ASSLGPGPYNEQF,TRBV7-6,TRBJ2-1,once
ASSLPGLGAYGYT,TRBV5-8,TRBJ1-2,.
ASSLSGTGAGEQY,TRBV9,TRBJ2-7,.
ASTSGLAGSNIQY,TRBV6-6,TRBJ2-4,.